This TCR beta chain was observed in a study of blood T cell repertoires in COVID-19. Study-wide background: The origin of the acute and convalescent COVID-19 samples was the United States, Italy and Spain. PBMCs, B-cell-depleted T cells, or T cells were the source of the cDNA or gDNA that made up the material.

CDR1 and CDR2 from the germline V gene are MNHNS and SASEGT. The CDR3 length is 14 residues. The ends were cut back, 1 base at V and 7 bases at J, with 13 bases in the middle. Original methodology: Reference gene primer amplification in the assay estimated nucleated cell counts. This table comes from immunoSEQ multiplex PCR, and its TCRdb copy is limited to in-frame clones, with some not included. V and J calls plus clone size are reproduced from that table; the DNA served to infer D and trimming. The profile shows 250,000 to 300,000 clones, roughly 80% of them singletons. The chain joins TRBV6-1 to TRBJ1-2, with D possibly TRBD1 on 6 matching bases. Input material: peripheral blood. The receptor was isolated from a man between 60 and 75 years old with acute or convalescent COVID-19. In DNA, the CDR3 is TGTGCCAGCAGTGAAGTCGACAGGATGGGTGGCTACACCTTC. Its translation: CASSEVDRMGGYTF.